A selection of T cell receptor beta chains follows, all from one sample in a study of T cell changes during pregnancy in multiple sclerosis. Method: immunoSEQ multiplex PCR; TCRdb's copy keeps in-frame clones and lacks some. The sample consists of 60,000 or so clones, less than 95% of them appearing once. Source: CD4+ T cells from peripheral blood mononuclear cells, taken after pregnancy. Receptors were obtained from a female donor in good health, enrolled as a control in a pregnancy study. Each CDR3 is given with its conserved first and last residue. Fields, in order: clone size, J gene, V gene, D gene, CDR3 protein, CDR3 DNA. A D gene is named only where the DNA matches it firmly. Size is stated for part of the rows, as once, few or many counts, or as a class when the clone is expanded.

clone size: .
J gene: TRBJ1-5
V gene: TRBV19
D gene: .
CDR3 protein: CASRRTPEGNQPQHF
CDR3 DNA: TGTGCCAGTAGAAGGACCCCGGAGGGCAATCAGCCCCAGCATTTT

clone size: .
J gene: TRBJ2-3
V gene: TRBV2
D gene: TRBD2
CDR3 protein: CASSDRLAGGEDTQYF
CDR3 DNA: TGTGCCAGCAGTGACAGACTAGCGGGGGGTGAAGATACGCAGTATTTT

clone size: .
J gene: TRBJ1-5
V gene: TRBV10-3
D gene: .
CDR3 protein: CAISEARYSQPQHF
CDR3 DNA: TGTGCCATCAGTGAGGCCAGGTACAGTCAGCCCCAGCATTTT

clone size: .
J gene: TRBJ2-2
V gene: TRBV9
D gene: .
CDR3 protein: CASSPAGGELFF
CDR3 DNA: TGTGCCAGCAGCCCCGCCGGCGGGGAGCTGTTTTTT

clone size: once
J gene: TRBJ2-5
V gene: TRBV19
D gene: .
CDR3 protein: CASSIFDGGRQETQYF
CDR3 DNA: TGTGCCAGTAGTATTTTCGACGGGGGGCGGCAAGAGACCCAGTACTTC

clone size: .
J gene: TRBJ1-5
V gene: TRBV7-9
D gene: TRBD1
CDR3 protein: CASSKHATGGDQPQHF
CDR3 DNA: TGTGCCAGCAGCAAACACGCGACAGGGGGAGATCAGCCCCAGCATTTT

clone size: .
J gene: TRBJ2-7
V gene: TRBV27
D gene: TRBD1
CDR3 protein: CASRRTGGRYEQYF
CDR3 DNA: TGTGCCAGCAGAAGAACAGGGGGGAGGTACGAGCAGTACTTC

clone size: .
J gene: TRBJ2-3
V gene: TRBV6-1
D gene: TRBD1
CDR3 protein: CASSVRTGETDTQYF
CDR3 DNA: TGTGCCAGCAGTGTAAGGACAGGGGAGACAGATACGCAGTATTTT

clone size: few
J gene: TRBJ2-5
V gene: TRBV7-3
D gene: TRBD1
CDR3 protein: CASSPRQGKQETQYF
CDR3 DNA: TGTGCCAGCAGCCCCCGACAGGGGAAACAAGAGACCCAGTACTTC

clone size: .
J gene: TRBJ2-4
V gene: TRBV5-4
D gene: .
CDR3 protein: CASSVSQGAKNIQYF
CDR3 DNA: TGTGCCAGCAGCGTATCCCAGGGAGCCAAAAACATTCAGTACTTC

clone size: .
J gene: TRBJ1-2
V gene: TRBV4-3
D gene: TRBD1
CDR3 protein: CASSQDGTVNYGYTF
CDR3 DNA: TGCGCCAGCAGCCAAGATGGGACAGTTAACTATGGCTACACCTTC

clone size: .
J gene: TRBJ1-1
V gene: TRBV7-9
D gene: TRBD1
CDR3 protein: CASCLTGGGLSTEAFF
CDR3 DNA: TGTGCCAGCTGCCTGACAGGGGGAGGTCTGAGCACTGAAGCTTTCTTT

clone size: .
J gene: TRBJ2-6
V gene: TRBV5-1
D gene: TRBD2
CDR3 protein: CASSSPLAGGSSGANVLTF
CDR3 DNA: TGCGCCAGCAGTTCCCCCCTGGCCGGGGGGTCCTCTGGGGCCAACGTCCTGACTTTC

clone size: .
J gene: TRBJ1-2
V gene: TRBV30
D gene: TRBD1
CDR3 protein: CAWSPNRGRSGYTF
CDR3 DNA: TGTGCCTGGAGTCCCAACAGGGGGCGAAGCGGCTACACCTTC

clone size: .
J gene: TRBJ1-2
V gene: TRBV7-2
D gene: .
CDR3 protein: CASSLLTNRVPVYGYTF
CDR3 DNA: TGTGCCAGCAGCCTTTTAACTAACAGGGTCCCAGTTTATGGCTACACCTTC

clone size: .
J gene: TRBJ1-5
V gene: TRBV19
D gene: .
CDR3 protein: CASKMREFNQPQHF
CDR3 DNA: TGTGCCAGTAAGATGAGGGAATTCAATCAGCCCCAGCATTTT

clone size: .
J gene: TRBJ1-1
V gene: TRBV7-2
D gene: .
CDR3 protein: CASSSPARGFAEAFF
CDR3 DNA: TGTGCCAGCAGCTCCCCGGCCCGGGGGTTCGCTGAAGCTTTCTTT

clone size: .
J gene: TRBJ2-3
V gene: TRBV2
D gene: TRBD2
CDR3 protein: CASSGLLAGLSTDTQYF
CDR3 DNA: TGTGCCAGCAGTGGGCTACTAGCGGGGCTTAGCACAGATACGCAGTATTTT

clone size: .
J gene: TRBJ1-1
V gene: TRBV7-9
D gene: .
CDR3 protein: CASRNEGVGEAFF
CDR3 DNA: TGTGCCAGCAGAAACGAGGGGGTCGGTGAAGCTTTCTTT

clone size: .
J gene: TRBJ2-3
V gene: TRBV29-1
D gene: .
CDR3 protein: CSVSKAGISTDTQYF
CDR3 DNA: TGCAGCGTTTCGAAAGCAGGGATTAGCACAGATACGCAGTATTTT

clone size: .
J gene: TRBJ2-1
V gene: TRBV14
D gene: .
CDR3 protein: CASSQDRSGHYNEQFF
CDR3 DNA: TGTGCCAGCAGCCAAGATAGGAGCGGTCACTACAATGAGCAGTTCTTC

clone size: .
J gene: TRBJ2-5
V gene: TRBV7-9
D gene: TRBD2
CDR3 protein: CASRGGTSGQKTQYF
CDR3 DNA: TGTGCCAGCAGGGGCGGGACTAGCGGACAAAAGACCCAGTACTTC

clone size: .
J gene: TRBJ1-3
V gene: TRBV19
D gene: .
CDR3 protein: CASRPTSSGNTIYF
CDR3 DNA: TGTGCCAGTAGACCGACAAGCTCTGGAAACACCATATATTTT

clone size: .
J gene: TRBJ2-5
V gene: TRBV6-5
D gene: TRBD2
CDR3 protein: CASRGGRQETQYF
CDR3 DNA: TGTGCCAGCCGGGGGGGACGGCAAGAGACCCAGTACTTC

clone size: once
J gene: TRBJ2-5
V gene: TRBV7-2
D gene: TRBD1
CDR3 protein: CASSLETGEETQYF
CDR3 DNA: TGTGCCAGCAGCTTAGAGACAGGGGAAGAGACCCAGTACTTC

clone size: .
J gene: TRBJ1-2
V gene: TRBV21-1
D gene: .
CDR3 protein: CASSKELRGNYGYTF
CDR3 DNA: TGTGCCAGCAGCAAAGAACTCAGGGGGAACTATGGCTACACCTTC

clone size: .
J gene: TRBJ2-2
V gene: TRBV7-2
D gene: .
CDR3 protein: CASSSGSRTGELFF
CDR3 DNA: TGTGCCAGCAGCTCCGGGTCGCGGACCGGGGAGCTGTTTTTT

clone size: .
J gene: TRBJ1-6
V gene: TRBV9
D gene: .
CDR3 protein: CASSEGILGAPLHF
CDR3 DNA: TGTGCCAGCAGCGAGGGAATCCTGGGGGCCCCCCTCCACTTT

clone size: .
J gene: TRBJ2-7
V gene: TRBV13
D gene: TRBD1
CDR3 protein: CASNRGTGEQYF
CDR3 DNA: TGTGCCAGCAACAGGGGGACGGGGGAGCAGTACTTC

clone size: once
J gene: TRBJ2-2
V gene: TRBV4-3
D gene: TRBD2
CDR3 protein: CASSREAGGDTGELFF
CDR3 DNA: TGCGCCAGCAGCCGAGAAGCGGGGGGGGACACCGGGGAGCTGTTTTTT

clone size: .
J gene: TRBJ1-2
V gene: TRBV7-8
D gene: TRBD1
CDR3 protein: CASSKGQANYGYTF
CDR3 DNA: TGTGCCAGCAGCAAGGGACAGGCGAACTATGGCTACACCTTC

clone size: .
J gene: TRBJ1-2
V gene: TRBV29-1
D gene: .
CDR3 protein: CSVDGDLGRGNYGYTF
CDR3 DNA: TGCAGCGTTGATGGAGACTTAGGCAGGGGTAACTATGGCTACACCTTC

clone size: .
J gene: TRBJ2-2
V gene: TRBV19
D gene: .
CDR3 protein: CASSIQGMNTGELFF
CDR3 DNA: TGTGCCAGTAGTATACAGGGGATGAACACCGGGGAGCTGTTTTTT

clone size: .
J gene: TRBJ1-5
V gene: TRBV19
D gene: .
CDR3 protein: CASSIASRETQHF
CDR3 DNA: TGTGCCAGTAGTATAGCTTCGAGGGAGACCCAGCATTTT

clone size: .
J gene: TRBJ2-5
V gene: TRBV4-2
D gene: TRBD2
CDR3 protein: CASSPLGGLVQETQYF
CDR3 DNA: TGTGCCAGCAGCCCCTTAGGGGGACTAGTCCAAGAGACCCAGTACTTC

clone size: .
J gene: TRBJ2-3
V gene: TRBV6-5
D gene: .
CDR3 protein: CASSYQGLEAQYF
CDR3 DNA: TGTGCCAGCAGTTATCAGGGACTTGAAGCGCAGTATTTT

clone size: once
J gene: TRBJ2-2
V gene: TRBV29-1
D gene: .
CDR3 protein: CSVGGEGSGELFF
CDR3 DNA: TGCAGCGTTGGGGGGGAAGGCTCCGGGGAGCTGTTTTTT

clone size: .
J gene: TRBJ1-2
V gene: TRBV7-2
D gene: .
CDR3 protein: CASSLGGGSGYGYTF
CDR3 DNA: TGTGCCAGCAGCTTAGGCGGGGGAAGCGGCTATGGCTACACCTTC

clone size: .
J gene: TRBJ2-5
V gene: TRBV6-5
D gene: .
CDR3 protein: CAAARNKETQYF
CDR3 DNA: TGTGCCGCTGCGCGGAACAAAGAGACCCAGTACTTC

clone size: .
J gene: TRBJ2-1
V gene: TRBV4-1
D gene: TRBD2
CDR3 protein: CASSRFLAGGPYNEQFF
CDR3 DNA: TGCGCCAGCAGCCGATTTCTAGCGGGGGGGCCCTACAATGAGCAGTTCTTC

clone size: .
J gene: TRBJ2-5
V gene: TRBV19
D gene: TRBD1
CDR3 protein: CASAPGAGGRETQYF
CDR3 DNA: TGTGCCAGCGCCCCGGGAGCAGGGGGCCGGGAGACCCAGTACTTC

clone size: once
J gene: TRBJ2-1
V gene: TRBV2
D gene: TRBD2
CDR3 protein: CASSEGTAGEQFF
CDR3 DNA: TGTGCCAGCAGTGAAGGTACAGCGGGGGAGCAGTTCTTC

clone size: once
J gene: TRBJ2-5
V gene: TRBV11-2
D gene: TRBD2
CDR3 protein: CASSLDQDWGGQETQYF
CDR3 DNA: TGTGCCAGCAGCTTAGATCAGGACTGGGGGGGACAAGAGACCCAGTACTTC

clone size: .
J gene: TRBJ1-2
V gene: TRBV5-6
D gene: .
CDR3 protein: CASSLEARGYTF
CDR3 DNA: TGTGCCAGCAGCTTGGAGGCGAGGGGCTACACCTTC

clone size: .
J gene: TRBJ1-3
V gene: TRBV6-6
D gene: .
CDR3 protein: CASSYGGNTIYF
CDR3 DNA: TGTGCCAGCAGTTACGGGGGGAACACCATATATTTT

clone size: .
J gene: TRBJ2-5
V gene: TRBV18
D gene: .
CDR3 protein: CPQGHRETQYF
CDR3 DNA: TGCCCCCAGGGCCACCGAGAGACCCAGTACTTC

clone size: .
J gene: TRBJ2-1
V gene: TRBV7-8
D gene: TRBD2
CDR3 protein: CASSGTSGVNEQFF
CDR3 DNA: TGTGCCAGCAGCGGGACTAGCGGGGTTAATGAGCAGTTCTTC

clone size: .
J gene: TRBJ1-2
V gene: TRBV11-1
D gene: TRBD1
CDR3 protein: CASSFRQGEGGYTF
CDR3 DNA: TGTGCCAGCAGCTTCCGACAGGGGGAGGGTGGCTACACCTTC

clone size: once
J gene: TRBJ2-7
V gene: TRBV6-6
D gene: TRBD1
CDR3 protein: CASSNPGQGDYEQYF
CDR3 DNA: TGTGCCAGCAGCAACCCGGGACAGGGCGACTACGAGCAGTACTTC

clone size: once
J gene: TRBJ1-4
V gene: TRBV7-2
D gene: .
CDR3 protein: CASSRWAGINEKLFF
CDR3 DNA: TGTGCCAGCAGCCGGTGGGCCGGTATTAATGAAAAACTGTTTTTT

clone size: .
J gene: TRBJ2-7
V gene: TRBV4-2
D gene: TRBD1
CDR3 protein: CASSQGRQGSYEQYF
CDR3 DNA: TGTGCCAGCAGCCAAGGCCGACAGGGTTCCTACGAGCAGTACTTC

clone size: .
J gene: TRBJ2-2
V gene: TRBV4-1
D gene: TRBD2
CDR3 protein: CASSQASGGANTGELFF
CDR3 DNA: TGCGCCAGCAGCCAGGCTAGCGGGGGGGCGAACACCGGGGAGCTGTTTTTT

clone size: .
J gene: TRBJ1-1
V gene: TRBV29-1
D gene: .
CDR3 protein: CSADITEAFF
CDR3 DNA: TGCAGCGCAGACATCACTGAAGCTTTCTTT

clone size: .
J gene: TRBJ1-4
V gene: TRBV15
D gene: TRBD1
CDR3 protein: CATSRGTGYEKLFF
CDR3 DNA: TGTGCCACCAGCAGGGGGACAGGGTATGAAAAACTGTTTTTT

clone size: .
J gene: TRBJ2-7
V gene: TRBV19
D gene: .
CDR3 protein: CASSIGIQGPYEQYF
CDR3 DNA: TGTGCCAGTAGTATAGGGATACAGGGCCCCTACGAGCAGTACTTC

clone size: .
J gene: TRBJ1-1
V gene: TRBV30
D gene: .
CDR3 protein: CASSGGTLGNTEAFF
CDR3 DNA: TGTGCCTCAAGCGGAGGGACCCTTGGGAACACTGAAGCTTTCTTT

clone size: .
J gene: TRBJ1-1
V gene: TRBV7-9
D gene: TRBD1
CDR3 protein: CASSKGQTNTEAFF
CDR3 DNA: TGTGCCAGCAGCAAGGGACAGACGAACACTGAAGCTTTCTTT

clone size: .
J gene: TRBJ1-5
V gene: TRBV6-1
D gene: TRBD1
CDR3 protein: CASRETSGQGASQPQHF
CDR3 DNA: TGTGCCAGCAGGGAAACGAGCGGACAGGGGGCGTCTCAGCCCCAGCATTTT

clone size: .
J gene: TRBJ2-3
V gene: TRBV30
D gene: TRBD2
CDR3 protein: CAWSRGGNTDTQYF
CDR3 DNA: TGTGCCTGGAGCCGGGGGGGGAACACAGATACGCAGTATTTT

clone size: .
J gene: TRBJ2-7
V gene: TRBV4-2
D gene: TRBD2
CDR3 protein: CASSQALAGTSYEQYF
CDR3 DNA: TGTGCCAGCAGCCAAGCTCTAGCGGGAACTTCCTACGAGCAGTACTTC